Included here is one T cell receptor (beta chain) sequence, with context. Its antigen is unidentified. This entry comes from a study of T cell repertoires in cytomegalovirus infection. TCRdb redid the calling of the reads with MiXCR, one entry per CDR3 protein. The sample holds 250,000 to 300,000 distinct CDR3 sequences, 20% to 25% seen once. Per germline, CDR1 DFQATT and CDR2 SNEGSKA (reference sequence). The CDR3 is 17 residues long. With 3 bases clipped from V and 1 base from J, the junction kept 8 bases outside the gene matches. This sequence joins TRBV20-1 and TRBJ2-4; TRBD2 aligns across 11 bases. This TCR was recovered from a human donor in good health (CMV status not recorded). Some clones in this sample may be carry-over from other donors' samples. Sequencing was performed on cultured PBMCs, taken from culture after CMV antigen stimulation. The CDR3 sequence is CSARASGRRGAKNIQYF. As DNA, the CDR3 is TGCAGTGCTAGGGCTAGCGGGAGGCGAGGGGCCAAAAACATTCAGTACTTC.